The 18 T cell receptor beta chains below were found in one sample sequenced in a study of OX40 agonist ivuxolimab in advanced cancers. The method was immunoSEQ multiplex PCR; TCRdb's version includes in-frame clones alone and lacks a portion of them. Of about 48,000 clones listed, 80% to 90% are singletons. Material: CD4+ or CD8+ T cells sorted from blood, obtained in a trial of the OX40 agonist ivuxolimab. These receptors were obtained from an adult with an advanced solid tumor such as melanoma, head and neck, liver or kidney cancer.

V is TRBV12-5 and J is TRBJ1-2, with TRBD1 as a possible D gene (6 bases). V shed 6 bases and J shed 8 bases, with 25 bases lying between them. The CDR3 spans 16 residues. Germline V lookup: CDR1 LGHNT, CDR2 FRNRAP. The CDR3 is CASGPTLDRTTGGYTF. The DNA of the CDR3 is TGTGCTAGTGGCCCTACCCTCGACAGGACTACGGGGGGCTACACCTTC.

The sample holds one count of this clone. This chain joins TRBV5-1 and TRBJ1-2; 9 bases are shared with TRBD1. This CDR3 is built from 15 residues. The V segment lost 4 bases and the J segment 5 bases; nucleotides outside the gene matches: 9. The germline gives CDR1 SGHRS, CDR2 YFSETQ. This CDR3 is CASSTGTGTLYGYTF. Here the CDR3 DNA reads TGCGCCAGCAGCACAGGGACAGGGACCCTTTATGGCTACACCTTC.

As DNA, the CDR3 is TGTGCCAGCGGCTTTGGGCAGGGCGCACCTCGGGGCTACACCTTC. Encoded protein: CASGFGQGAPRGYTF. V gene TRBV6-5 combines with J gene TRBJ1-2, with D possibly being TRBD1 (5 bases). V was clipped by 8 bases and J by 8 bases, with 24 bases between them. Germline V gene data show CDR1 as MNHEY and CDR2 as SVGAGI. CDR3 length: 15 amino acids.

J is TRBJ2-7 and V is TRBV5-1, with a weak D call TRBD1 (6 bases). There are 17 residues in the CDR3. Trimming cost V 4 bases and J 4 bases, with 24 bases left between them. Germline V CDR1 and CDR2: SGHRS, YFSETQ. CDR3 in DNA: TGCGCCAGCAGCGACGAGGACAGAAAGCCCAGGGGATACGAGCAGTACTTC. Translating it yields CASSDEDRKPRGYEQYF.

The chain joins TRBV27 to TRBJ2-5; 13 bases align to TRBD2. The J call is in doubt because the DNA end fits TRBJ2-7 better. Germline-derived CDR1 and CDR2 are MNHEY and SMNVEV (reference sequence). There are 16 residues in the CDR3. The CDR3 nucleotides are TGTGCCAGCAGAACCTCCGGGACTAGCGGGGACTACGAGCAGTACTTC. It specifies CASRTSGTSGDYEQYF.

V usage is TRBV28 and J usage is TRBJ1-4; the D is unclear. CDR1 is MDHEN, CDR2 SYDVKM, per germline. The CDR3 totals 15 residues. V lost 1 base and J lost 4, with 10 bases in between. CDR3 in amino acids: CASSLLGLGNEKLFF. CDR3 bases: TGTGCCAGCAGTTTATTAGGGCTGGGTAATGAAAAACTGTTTTTT.

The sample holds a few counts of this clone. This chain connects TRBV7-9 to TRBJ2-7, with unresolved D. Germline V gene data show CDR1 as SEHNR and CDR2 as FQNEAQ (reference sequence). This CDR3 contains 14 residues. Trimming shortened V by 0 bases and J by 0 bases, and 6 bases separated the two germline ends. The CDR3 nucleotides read TGTGCCAGCAGCTTAGCCGGTAGCTCCTACGAGCAGTACTTC. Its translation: CASSLAGSSYEQYF.

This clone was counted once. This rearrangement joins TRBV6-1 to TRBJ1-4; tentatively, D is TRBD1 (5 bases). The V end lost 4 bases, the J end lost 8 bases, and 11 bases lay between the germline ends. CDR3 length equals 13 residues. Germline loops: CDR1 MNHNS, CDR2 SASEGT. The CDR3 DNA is TGTGCCAGCAGTGGGTCTCAGGGCGAAAAACTGTTTTTT. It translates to CASSGSQGEKLFF.

CDR3 protein: CASSYPEGGANVLTF. In nucleotides, the CDR3 is TGTGCCAGCAGTTACCCTGAGGGTGGGGCCAACGTCCTGACTTTC. This chain connects TRBV6-5 to TRBJ2-6, with TRBD2 as a possible D gene (5 bases). Germline V gene data show CDR1 as MNHEY and CDR2 as SVGAGI. V was cut by 2 bases and J by 3 bases, with 8 bases left in between. This CDR3 is 15 amino acids long.

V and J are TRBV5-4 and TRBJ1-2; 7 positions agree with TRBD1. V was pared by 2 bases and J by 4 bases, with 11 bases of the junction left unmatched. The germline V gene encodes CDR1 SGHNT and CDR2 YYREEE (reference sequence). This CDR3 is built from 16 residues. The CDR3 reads CASSFDVGQATYGYTF. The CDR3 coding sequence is TGTGCCAGCAGCTTTGATGTAGGACAGGCGACCTATGGCTACACCTTC.

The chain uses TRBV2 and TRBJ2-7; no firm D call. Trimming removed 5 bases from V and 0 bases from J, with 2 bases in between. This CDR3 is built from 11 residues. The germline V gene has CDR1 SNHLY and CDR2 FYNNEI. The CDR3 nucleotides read TGTGCCAGCAGTTACTCCTACGAGCAGTACTTC. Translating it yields CASSYSYEQYF.

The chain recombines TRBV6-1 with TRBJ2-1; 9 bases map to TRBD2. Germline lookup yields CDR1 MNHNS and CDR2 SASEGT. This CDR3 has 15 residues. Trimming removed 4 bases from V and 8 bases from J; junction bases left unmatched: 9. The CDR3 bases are TGTGCCAGCAGTGGGACGACTATAGCGGGAGATGAGCAGTTCTTC. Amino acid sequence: CASSGTTIAGDEQFF.

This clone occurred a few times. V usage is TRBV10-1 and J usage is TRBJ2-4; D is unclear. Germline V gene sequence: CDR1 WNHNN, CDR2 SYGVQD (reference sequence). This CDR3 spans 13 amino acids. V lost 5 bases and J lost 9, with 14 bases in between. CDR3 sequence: CASSSSGRGIQYF. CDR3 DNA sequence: TGCGCCAGCAGTTCATCCGGACGCGGCATTCAGTACTTC.

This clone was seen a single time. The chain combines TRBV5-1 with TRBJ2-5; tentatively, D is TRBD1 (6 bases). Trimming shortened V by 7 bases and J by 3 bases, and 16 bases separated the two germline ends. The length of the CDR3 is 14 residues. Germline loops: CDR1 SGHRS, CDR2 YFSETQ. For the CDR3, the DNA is TGCGCCAGCGGGCCACGAGGGGGAGAAGAGACCCAGTACTTC. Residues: CASGPRGGEETQYF.

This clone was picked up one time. The CDR3 DNA reads as TGCGCCAGCAGCCCGTACAGGGGGGAGACCCAGTACTTC. Translated, it gives CASSPYRGETQYF. The V and J genes are TRBV5-1 and TRBJ2-5; 8 nucleotides agree with TRBD1. CDR3 length: 13 residues. The germline V gene has CDR1 SGHRS and CDR2 YFSETQ. Unmatched junction bases numbered 4, after V lost 4 bases and J lost 5 bases. Variable domain in full (rest from reference TRBV5-1 and TRBJ2-5): KAGVTQTPRYLIKTRGQQVTLSCSPISGHRSVSWYQQTPGQGLQFLFEYFSETQRNKGNFPGRFSGRQFSNSRSEMNVSTLELGDSALYLCASSPYRGETQYFGPGTRLLVL.

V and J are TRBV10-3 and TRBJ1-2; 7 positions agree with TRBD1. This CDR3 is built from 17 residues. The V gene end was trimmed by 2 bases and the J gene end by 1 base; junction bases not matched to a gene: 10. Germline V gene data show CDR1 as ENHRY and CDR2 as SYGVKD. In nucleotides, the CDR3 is TGTGCCATCAGTGAGACTGGACAGGAATCTAATAACTATGGCTACACCTTC. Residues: CAISETGQESNNYGYTF.

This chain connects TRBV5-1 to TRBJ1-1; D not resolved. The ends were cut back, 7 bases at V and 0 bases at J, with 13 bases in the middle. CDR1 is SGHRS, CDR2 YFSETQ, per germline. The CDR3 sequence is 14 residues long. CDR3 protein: CASSKDGLNTEAFF. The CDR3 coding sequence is TGCGCCAGCTCCAAGGACGGCCTGAACACTGAAGCTTTCTTT.

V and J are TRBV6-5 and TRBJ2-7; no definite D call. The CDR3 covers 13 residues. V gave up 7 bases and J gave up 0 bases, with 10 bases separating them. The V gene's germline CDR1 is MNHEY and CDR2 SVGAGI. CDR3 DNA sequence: TGTGCCAGCATAAACCGAATCTCCTACGAGCAGTACTTC. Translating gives CASINRISYEQYF.